These 18 T cell receptor beta chains were sequenced from one sample in a study of shared clonotypes between healthy human individuals. CD45RO-negative, CCR7-positively selected cells formed the naive CD8 fraction, excluding terminally differentiated effector memory CD45RA+ cells. Clones were sequenced by immunoSEQ multiplex PCR, and TCRdb holds only the in-frame ones, with some missing. The table includes roughly 2 million clones, around 96% detected once. Material for sequencing was naive CD8+ T cells sorted from blood. The receptor source for this set is a young man in good health.

This rearrangement joins TRBV4-1 to TRBJ2-6; D uncertain. This CDR3 contains 18 residues. V was cut by 7 bases and J by 4 bases, with 23 bases left in between. Germline CDR1 and CDR2: MGHRA and YSYEKL. CDR3 sequence: CASTPRATSTYGANVLTF. Written as DNA, the CDR3 is TGCGCCAGCACCCCCCGGGCCACGTCTACTTACGGGGCCAACGTCCTGACTTTC.

This chain connects TRBV15 to TRBJ2-7, with a weak D call TRBD2 (5 bases). Between the trimmed V and J ends, which lost 0 bases and 0 bases, there was a span of 9 bases. The CDR3 is 15 amino acids. Per the germline V gene, CDR1 is LNHNV and CDR2 is YYDKDF (reference sequence). The chain's CDR3 is CATSRDFSVSYEQYF. The CDR3 coding sequence is TGTGCCACCAGCAGAGACTTTAGCGTCTCCTACGAGCAGTACTTC.

The chain combines TRBV9 with TRBJ2-7; 8 positions match TRBD2. Germline assignment: CDR1 SGDLS and CDR2 YYNGEE. The CDR3 length is 14 residues. V dropped 0 bases and J dropped 6; count of bases not matched to a gene: 5. The CDR3 reads CASSVAAGDAEQYF. CDR3 coding DNA: TGTGCCAGCAGCGTAGCAGCGGGAGACGCCGAGCAGTACTTC.

The V call is TRBV5-6, the J call TRBJ2-7; D may match TRBD1 or TRBD2 (5 bases each). Trimming cost V 4 bases and J 3 bases, with 14 bases left between them. Looked up from germline, CDR1 is SGHDT and CDR2 is YYEEEE. CDR3 length: 14 residues. The CDR3 DNA reads TGTGCCAGCAGCCCCGAGAGGGGCGGCTACGAGCAGTACTTC. Translation gives CASSPERGGYEQYF.

With respect to this clone: Other nucleotide sequences in the sample specify the same CDR3. The chain uses TRBV27 and TRBJ1-6; D unresolved. This CDR3 region has 13 residues. With 0 bases removed from V and 7 bases from J, the gap between germline ends came to 4 bases. Germline V gene data show CDR1 as MNHEY and CDR2 as SMNVEV (reference sequence). The CDR3 reads CASSLSLNSPLHF. CDR3 sequence (DNA): TGTGCCAGCAGTTTATCCCTCAATTCACCCCTCCACTTT.

The table lists this clone with a count of one. Distinct nucleotide sequences in the sample also encode this CDR3. This chain links TRBV28 with TRBJ1-1; no reliable D call. V shed 4 bases and J shed 2 bases, with 5 bases lying between them. Germline CDR1 is MDHEN and CDR2 is SYDVKM. The CDR3 extends over 12 amino acids. CDR3 nucleotides: TGTGCCAGCAGTTCCTCTAACACTGAAGCTTTCTTT. The encoded protein is CASSSSNTEAFF.

The V call is TRBV4-1, the J call TRBJ2-7, with TRBD2 matching over 11 bases. The CDR3 is 17 amino acids. Per germline, CDR1 MGHRA and CDR2 YSYEKL. V shed 4 bases, J shed 4 bases, and the junction held 12 bases outside the gene matches. The CDR3 is CASSLSGGTSGVYEQYF. Here the CDR3 DNA reads TGCGCCAGCAGCCTTTCGGGGGGGACTAGCGGAGTGTACGAGCAGTACTTC.

Worth noting for this clone: Within the sample, other DNA sequences also encode this same CDR3. This chain connects TRBV27 to TRBJ2-6; no clear D gene. Per the germline V gene, CDR1 is MNHEY and CDR2 is SMNVEV (reference sequence). Trimming left V 2 bases short and J 1 base short, with 9 bases between. The CDR3 has 16 amino acids. CDR3 sequence reads: CASSLDGVSGANVLTF. DNA of the CDR3: TGTGCCAGCAGTTTAGACGGAGTATCTGGGGCCAACGTCCTGACTTTC.

To note about this clone: The sample holds other DNA sequences that translate to the same CDR3. Here the CDR3 reads CASSLAGGDNEQFF. The CDR3 nucleotides read TGTGCCAGCAGCTTAGCGGGAGGTGATAATGAGCAGTTCTTC. The chain employs TRBV28 and TRBJ2-1, with TRBD2 matching over 10 bases. With 6 bases clipped from V and 7 bases from J, the junction kept 6 bases outside the gene matches. In germline, CDR1 is MDHEN, CDR2 SYDVKM. CDR3 length equals 14 residues.

This chain links TRBV27 with TRBJ2-1, with 11 bases aligning to TRBD2. Germline V gene data show CDR1 as MNHEY and CDR2 as SMNVEV (reference sequence). V lost 5 bases and J lost 3; bases outside the gene matches: 6. There are 16 residues in the CDR3. The CDR3 DNA reads as TGTGCCAGCAGTATACTAGCGGGAGAATACTACAATGAGCAGTTCTTC. The encoded protein is CASSILAGEYYNEQFF.

The chain carries TRBV6-5 and TRBJ1-2; D not resolved. Germline V gene lookup returns CDR1 MNHEY and CDR2 SVGAGI. Trimming took off 8 bases at V and 4 bases at J, with 17 bases between the two ends. This CDR3 spans 14 amino acids. The CDR3 loop is CASGERDQVYGYTF. The CDR3 region has the DNA TGTGCCAGCGGCGAAAGGGATCAGGTCTATGGCTACACCTTC.

The rearrangement uses TRBV30 and TRBJ2-7, with D hard to call. The CDR3 runs 17 residues. The V gene's germline CDR1 is GTSNPN and CDR2 SVGIG (reference sequence). V lost 0 bases, J lost 1 base, and 19 bases lay in between. In nucleotides, the CDR3 is TGTGCCTGGAGTGTTTCGGTCCGGAGTAGGGTTTCCTACGAGCAGTACTTC. Translation gives CAWSVSVRSRVSYEQYF.

The gene calls are TRBV10-1 and TRBJ2-7; D is unresolved. CDR1 and CDR2 (germline): WNHNN, SYGVQD (reference sequence). The CDR3 has 12 residues. The V gene lost 6 bases and the J gene lost 6 bases, with 12 bases spanning the gap. CDR3 region: CASSPSPGEQYF. DNA of the CDR3: TGCGCCAGCAGCCCATCCCCAGGCGAGCAGTACTTC.

J is TRBJ2-1 and V is TRBV7-9, with 7 bases lining up with TRBD1. The CDR3 covers 16 residues. J lost 5 bases, V lost 2 bases, and 9 bases had no gene match. Germline CDR1 is SEHNR and CDR2 is FQNEAQ (reference sequence). This CDR3 reads CASSLLRGHYDNEQFF. In nucleotides, the CDR3 is TGTGCCAGCAGCTTATTGAGGGGGCATTATGACAATGAGCAGTTCTTC.

This chain uses TRBV25-1 with TRBJ1-5; no clear D. V lost 6 bases to trimming and J lost 1 base, with 10 bases between them. Germline lookup yields CDR1 MGHDK and CDR2 SYGVNS. The CDR3 covers 14 residues. The CDR3 loop is CASSYTGSNQPQHF. CDR3 sequence (DNA): TGTGCCAGCAGCTACACGGGAAGCAATCAGCCCCAGCATTTT.

The gene calls are TRBV4-1 and TRBJ2-1, with unresolved D. The CDR3 is 15 amino acids. Germline CDR1 is MGHRA and CDR2 is YSYEKL. Trimming took 1 base from V and 6 from J, leaving 13 bases between them. In DNA form, the CDR3 reads TGCGCCAGCAGCCAAGCTCTTCGGCCAAGCAATGAGCAGTTCTTC. Translated, it gives CASSQALRPSNEQFF.

The count of this clone is one. The rearrangement links TRBV6-1 to TRBJ1-1; D may be TRBD1 (6 bases). Germline CDR1 MNHNS, CDR2 SASEGT. V gave up 5 bases and J gave up 5 bases, with 15 bases separating them. This CDR3 comprises 14 residues. CDR3 sequence: CASSSYRVGTEAFF. The CDR3 DNA follows: TGTGCCAGCAGTTCCTACAGGGTAGGGACTGAAGCTTTCTTT.

The V and J genes are TRBV27 and TRBJ2-7, with 10 bases fitting TRBD2. The ends lost 6 bases at V and 0 bases at J; junction bases unmatched: 5. This CDR3 region has 15 residues. Germline V gives CDR1 MNHEY, CDR2 SMNVEV (reference sequence). Here the CDR3 reads CASRVAGGHSYEQYF. The CDR3 DNA reads TGTGCCAGCAGGGTAGCGGGGGGCCACTCCTACGAGCAGTACTTC.